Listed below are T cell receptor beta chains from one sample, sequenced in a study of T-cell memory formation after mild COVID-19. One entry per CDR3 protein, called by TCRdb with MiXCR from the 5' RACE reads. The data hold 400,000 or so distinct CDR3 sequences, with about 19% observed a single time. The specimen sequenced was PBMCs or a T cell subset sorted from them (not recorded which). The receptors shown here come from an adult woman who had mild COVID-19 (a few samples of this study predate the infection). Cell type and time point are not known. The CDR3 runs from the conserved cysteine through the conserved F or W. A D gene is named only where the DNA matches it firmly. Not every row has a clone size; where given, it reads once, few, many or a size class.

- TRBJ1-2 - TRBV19 TGTGCCAGTAGAGGAGGGGAGAGCTACACCTTC CASRGGESYTF
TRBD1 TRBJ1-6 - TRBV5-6 TGTGCCAGCAGCTTCGGGACCTGGGACAGCTATAATTCACCCCTCCACTTT CASSFGTWDSYNSPLHF
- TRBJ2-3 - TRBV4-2 TGTGCCAGCAGCCAAGACGGGGCGCTACCAGATACGCAGTATTTT CASSQDGALPDTQYF
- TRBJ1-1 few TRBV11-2 TGTGCCAGCAGCCACTCTATGAACACTGAAGCTTTCTTT CASSHSMNTEAFF
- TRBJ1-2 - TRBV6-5 TGTGCCACCCGTTCCCCGGACTTTGGATATGGCTACACCTTC CATRSPDFGYGYTF
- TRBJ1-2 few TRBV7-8 TGTGCCAGCAGCTTAGAACCCGCCGGAGCTAACTATGGCTACACCTTC CASSLEPAGANYGYTF
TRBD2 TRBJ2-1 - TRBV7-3 TGTGCCAGCAGCTCCGGACTAGCGGGGGGGCTGGGGAATGAGCAGTTCTTC CASSSGLAGGLGNEQFF
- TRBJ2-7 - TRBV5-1 TGCGCCAGCAGCTTATTTGGGTACGAGCAGTACTTC CASSLFGYEQYF
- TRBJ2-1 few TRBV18 TGTGCCAGCTCACCAGGTGTTGGGACATATGCCTACAATGAGCAGTTCTTC CASSPGVGTYAYNEQFF
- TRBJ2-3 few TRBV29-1 TGCAGCGTTGGCAGGGGCGGCACAGATACGCAGTATTTT CSVGRGGTDTQYF
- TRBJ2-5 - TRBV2 TGTGCCAGCAGTGAAACAGGGTATGAGGAGACCCAGTACTTC CASSETGYEETQYF
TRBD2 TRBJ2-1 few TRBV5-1 TGCGCCAGCAGCCTCGGGACTAGCGGGAGCGGGTACAATGAGCAGTTCTTC CASSLGTSGSGYNEQFF
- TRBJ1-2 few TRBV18 TGTGCCAGCTCATCATACAGGGACAATAACTATGGCTACACCTTC CASSSYRDNNYGYTF
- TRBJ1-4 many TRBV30 TGTGCCTGGGTCCCCCCGGCACGTGGGGGTGAAAAACTGTTTTTT CAWVPPARGGEKLFF
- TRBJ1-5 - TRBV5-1 TGCGCCAGCAGCTTGGGCCCGTGGGAGAGCAATCAGCCCCAGCATTTT CASSLGPWESNQPQHF
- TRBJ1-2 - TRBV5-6 TGTGCCAGCAGCTTGATGGGGGGTGGCTACACCTTC CASSLMGGGYTF
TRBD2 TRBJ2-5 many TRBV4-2 TGTGCCAGCAGCCAAGGACAGAGACTAGCGGACCAAGAGACCCAGTACTTC CASSQGQRLADQETQYF
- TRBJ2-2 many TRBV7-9 TGTGCCAGCAGCTTAGCGCTGGAGGGGGTTCGGTACGCAAACACCGGGGAGCTGTTTTTT CASSLALEGVRYANTGELFF
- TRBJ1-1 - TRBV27 TGTGCCAGCAGTTTCGTGGGGTACACTGAAGCTTTCTTT CASSFVGYTEAFF
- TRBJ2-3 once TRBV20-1 TGCAGTGCCAAGTTTTGGCGGGGACGCACAGATACGCAGTATTTT CSAKFWRGRTDTQYF
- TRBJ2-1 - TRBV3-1 TGTGCCAGCAGCCAAGTACCTTCTGGTAATGAGCAGTTCTTC CASSQVPSGNEQFF
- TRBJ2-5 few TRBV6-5 TGTGCCAGCAGCCTAGGGACTGCTGGGACCCAGTACTTC CASSLGTAGTQYF
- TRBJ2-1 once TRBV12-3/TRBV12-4 TGTGCCAGCAGTTTAGAGTGGCTAGGGGGGGACACGGGCGACAATGAGCAGTTCTTC CASSLEWLGGDTGDNEQFF
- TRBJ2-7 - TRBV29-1 TGCAGCGTTGTCAGTCCGATCTACGAGCAGTACTTC CSVVSPIYEQYF
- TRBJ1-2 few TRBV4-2 TGTGCCAGCAGCCAAGCGAACCCCCCGTTCCAGGACTATGGCTACACCTTC CASSQANPPFQDYGYTF
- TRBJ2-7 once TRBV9 TGTGCCAGCAGCGTAGGGGCAGGACCGGCACTGGAGCAGTACTTC CASSVGAGPALEQYF
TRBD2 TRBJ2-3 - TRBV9 TGTGCCAGCAGCGTAGATCCAGCGGGGGGCACAGATACGCAGTATTTT CASSVDPAGGTDTQYF
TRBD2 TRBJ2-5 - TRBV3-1 TGTGCCAGCAGCCCCGCAAGGACTAGCGTAAAAGAGACCCAGTACTTC CASSPARTSVKETQYF
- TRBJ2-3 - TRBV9 TGTGCCAGCGCCAGGGAGCAAGGTACGCAGTATTTT CASAREQGTQYF
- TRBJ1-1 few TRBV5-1 TGCGCCAGCAGCTTGCTAGGGACCGGGGGCACTGAAGCTTTCTTT CASSLLGTGGTEAFF
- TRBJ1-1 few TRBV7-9 TGTGCCAGCAGCTTACCAGCCAACACTGAAGCTTTCTTT CASSLPANTEAFF
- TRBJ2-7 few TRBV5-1 TGCGCCAGCAGCTTGGCCCACGGGACCGGACTACGGGAGCAGTACTTC CASSLAHGTGLREQYF
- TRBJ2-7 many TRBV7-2 TGTGCCAGCAGCTCTTCCGGGACGGCTTCGGGCGAGCAGTACTTC CASSSSGTASGEQYF
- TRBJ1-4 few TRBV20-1 TGCAGTGCTAGAGATCGAAGGGTCGGGGTTGAAAAACTGTTTTTT CSARDRRVGVEKLFF
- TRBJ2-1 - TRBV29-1 TGCAGCGTTGATCTATGGGTAGGCTCCTACAATGAGCAGTTCTTC CSVDLWVGSYNEQFF
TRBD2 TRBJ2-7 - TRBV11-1 TGTGCCAGCAGCACACGGACTAGCGGGAACTACGAGCAGTACTTC CASSTRTSGNYEQYF
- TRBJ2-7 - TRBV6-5 TGTGCCAGCAGTGCCGGGATCCTGGGCTACGAGCAGTACTTC CASSAGILGYEQYF
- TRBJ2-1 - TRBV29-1 TGCAGCGTTGACAGGTTTTGGGACAATGAGCAGTTCTTC CSVDRFWDNEQFF